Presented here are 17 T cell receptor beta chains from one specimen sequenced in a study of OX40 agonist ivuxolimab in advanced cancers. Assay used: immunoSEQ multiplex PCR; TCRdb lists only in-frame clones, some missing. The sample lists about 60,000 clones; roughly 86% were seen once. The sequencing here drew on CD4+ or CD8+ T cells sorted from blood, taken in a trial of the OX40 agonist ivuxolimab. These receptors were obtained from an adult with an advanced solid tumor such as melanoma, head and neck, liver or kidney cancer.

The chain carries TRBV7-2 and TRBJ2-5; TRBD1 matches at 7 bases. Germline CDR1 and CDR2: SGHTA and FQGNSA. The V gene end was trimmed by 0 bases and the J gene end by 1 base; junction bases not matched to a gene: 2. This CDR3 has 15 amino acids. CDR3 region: CASSLAGTVQETQYF. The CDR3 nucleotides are TGTGCCAGCAGCTTAGCGGGGACAGTCCAAGAGACCCAGTACTTC.

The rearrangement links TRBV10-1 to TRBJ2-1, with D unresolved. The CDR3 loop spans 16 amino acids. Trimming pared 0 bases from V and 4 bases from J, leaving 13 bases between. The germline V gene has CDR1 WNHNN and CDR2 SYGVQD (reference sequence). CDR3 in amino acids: CASSESGGPPYNEQFF. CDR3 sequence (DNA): TGCGCCAGCAGTGAGTCAGGCGGACCCCCTTACAATGAGCAGTTCTTC.

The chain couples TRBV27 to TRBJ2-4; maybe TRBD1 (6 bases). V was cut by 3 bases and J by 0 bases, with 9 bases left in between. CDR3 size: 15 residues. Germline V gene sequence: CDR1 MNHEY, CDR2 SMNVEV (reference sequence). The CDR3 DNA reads TGTGCCAGCAGTTTGGGGGCCGTAGCCAAAAACATTCAGTACTTC. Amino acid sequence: CASSLGAVAKNIQYF.

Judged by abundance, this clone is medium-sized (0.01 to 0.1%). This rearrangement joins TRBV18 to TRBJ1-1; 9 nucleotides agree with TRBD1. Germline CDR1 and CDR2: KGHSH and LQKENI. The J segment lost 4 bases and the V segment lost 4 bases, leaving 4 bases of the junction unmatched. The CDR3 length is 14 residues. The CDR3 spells CASSRETGGTEAFF. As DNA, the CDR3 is TGTGCCAGCTCACGAGAGACAGGGGGCACTGAAGCTTTCTTT.

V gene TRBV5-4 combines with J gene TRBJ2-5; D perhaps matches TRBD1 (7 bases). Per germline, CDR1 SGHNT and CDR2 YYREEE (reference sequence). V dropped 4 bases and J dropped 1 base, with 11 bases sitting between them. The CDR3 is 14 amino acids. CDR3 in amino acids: CASSLRGVQETQYF. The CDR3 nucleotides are TGTGCCAGCAGCCTCAGGGGGGTCCAAGAGACCCAGTACTTC. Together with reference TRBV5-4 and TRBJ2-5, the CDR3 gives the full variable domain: ETGVTQSPTHLIKTRGQQVTLRCSSQSGHNTVSWYQQALGQGPQFIFQYYREEENGRGNFPPRFSGLQFPNYSSELNVNALELDDSALYLCASSLRGVQETQYFGPGTRLLVL.

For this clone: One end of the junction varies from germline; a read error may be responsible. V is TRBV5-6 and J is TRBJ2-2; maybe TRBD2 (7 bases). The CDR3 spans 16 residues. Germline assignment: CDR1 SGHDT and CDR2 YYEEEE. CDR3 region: CASSFLRGLALGELLF. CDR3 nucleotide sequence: TGTGCCAGCAGCTTTTTGCGGGGGCTAGCGCTCGGGGAGCTGCTTTTT.

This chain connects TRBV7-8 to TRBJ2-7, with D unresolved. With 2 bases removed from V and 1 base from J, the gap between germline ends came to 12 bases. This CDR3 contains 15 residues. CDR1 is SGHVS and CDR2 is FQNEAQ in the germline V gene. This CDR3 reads CASSLFGTVSYEQYF. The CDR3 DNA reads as TGTGCCAGCAGCTTATTCGGAACAGTATCCTACGAGCAGTACTTC.

In DNA, the CDR3 is TGTGCCAGCAGCAAAGTGGTAAGGGGATTCGGCAATCAGCCCCAGCATTTT. It yields the protein CASSKVVRGFGNQPQHF. The rearrangement links TRBV21-1 to TRBJ1-5; the table gives TRBD1 as D, unverified against the DNA. TRBV21-1 corresponds to a pseudogene. The CDR3 has 17 residues.

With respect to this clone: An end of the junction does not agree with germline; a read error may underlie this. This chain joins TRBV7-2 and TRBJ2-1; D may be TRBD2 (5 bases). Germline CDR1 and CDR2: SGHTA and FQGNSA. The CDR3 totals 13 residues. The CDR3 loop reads CASRLVATGEQFF. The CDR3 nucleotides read TGTGCCAGCAGGTTAGTTGCCACGGGAGAGCAGTTCTTC.

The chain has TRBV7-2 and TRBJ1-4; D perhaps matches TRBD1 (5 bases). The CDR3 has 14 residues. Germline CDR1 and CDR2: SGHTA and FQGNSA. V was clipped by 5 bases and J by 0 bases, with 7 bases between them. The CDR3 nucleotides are TGTGCCAGCAGCAGACAGTCAACTAATGAAAAACTGTTTTTT. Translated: CASSRQSTNEKLFF.

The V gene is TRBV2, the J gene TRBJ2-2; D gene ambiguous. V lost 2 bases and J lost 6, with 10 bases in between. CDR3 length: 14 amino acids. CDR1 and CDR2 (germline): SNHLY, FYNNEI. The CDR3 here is CASSETVWAGELFF. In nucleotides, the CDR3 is TGTGCCAGCAGTGAAACAGTGTGGGCCGGGGAGCTGTTTTTT.

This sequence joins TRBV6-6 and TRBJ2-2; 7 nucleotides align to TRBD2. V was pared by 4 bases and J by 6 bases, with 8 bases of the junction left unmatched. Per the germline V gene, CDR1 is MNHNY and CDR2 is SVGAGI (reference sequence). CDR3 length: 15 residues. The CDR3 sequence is CASSSLGGDAGELFF. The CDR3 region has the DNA TGTGCCAGCAGTTCCCTGGGGGGGGACGCCGGGGAGCTGTTTTTT.

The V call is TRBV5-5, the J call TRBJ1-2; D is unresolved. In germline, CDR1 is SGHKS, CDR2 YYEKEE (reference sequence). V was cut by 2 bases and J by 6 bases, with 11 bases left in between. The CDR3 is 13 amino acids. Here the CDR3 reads CASSLSQRHGYTF. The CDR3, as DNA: TGTGCCAGCAGCTTATCGCAACGACATGGCTACACCTTC.

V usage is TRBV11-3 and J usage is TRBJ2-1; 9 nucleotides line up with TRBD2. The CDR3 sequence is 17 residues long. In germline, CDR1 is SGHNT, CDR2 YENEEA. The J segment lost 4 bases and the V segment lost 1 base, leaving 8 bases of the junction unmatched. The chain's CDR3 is CASSLGVTSGAYNEQFF. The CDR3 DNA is TGTGCCAGCAGCTTAGGGGTGACTAGCGGAGCTTACAATGAGCAGTTCTTC.

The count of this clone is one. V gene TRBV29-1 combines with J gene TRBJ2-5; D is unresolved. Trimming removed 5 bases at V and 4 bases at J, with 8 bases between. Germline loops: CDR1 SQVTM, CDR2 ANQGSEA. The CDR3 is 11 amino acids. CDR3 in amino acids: CSVPRPETQYF. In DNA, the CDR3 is TGCAGCGTTCCCCGGCCAGAGACCCAGTACTTC. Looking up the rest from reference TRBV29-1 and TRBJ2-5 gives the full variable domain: SAVISQKPSRDICQRGTSLTIQCQVDSQVTMMFWYRQQPGQSLTLIATANQGSEATYESGFVIDKFPISRPNLTFSTLTVSNMSPEDSSIYLCSVPRPETQYFGPGTRLLVL.

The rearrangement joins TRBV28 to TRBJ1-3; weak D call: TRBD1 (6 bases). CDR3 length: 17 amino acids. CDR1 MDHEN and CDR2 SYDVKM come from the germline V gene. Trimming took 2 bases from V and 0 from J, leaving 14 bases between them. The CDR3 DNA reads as TGTGCCAGCAGTTTAGGGGGCCAGGGAGCCTCTGGAAACACCATATATTTT. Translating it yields CASSLGGQGASGNTIYF.

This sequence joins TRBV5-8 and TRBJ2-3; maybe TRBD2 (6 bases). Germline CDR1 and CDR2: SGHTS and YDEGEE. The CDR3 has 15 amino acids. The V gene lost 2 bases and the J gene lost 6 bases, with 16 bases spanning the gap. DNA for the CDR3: TGTGCCAGCAGCTTCCTTGGCGGGATGGGTGATACGCAGTATTTT. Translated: CASSFLGGMGDTQYF.